This entry describes one T cell receptor beta chain. What this receptor recognizes is not known. One base away there is no much larger clone; base qualities are not given. The sample belongs to a study of blood T cells in healthy people across ages (dated by TCRdb to between 2014 and 2017). In terms of the full investigation: In model experiments, template switching captured roughly one uniquely barcoded TCR beta cDNA molecule for every two T cells. Using deep sequencing normalized with unique cDNA molecular identifiers, the study measured how TCR beta repertoire diversity changes with age. Four age groups were formed from the donors: young (average approximately 15 years), middle-aged (approximately 40), aged (about 62) and long-lived (roughly 88). To avoid experimental bias, donors of different ages were randomly spread across the sequencing lanes. The study analyzed two additional independent replicas of 1 million unique cDNA reads from the same blood draw for two donors, one aged 18 to 30 and one aged 80 or older.

Donors were roughly 40 systemically healthy Caucasian individuals from Russia aged roughly 6 to 90 years. About 9.6 milliliters of peripheral blood were collected from each donor into EDTA-treated Vacutainer tubes. Ficoll-Paque density-gradient centrifugation was used to isolate PBMCs, with at least 6 million per sample. Total RNA, at least 6 micrograms per sample, was extracted from PBMCs with Trizol reagent. Naive CD45RAhigh/CD27high T cell percentages were measured by flow cytometry on a PBMC aliquot from every donor. Broad study findings and their caveats: As age increased, observed TCR beta diversity per million T cells dropped in a roughly linear way, and a significant reduction was already evident by age 40. Compared with the aged group, more naive CD4+ T cells, fewer expanded clones and increased TCR diversity were shown by the long-lived group, suggesting age selection. Because donor CMV infection status was unknown, age-related changes in expanded clonotypes were potentially confounded. Conclusive comparison of naive and antigen-experienced compartments was prevented by the profiling of bulk unsorted PBMCs. The percentage of naive T cells measured by flow cytometry correlated strongly with observed TCR beta diversity. Estimates of total diversity based on one million sequenced T cells were regarded as lower bounds and as underestimates.

The library was made by 5' RACE. For sequencing, an Illumina HiSeq 2500 was employed. A second roughly 6 to 12 cycle PCR used a sample-barcoded 5' primer and a J-beta primer mix. A unique molecular identifier was introduced onto each TCR beta cDNA molecule by a template-switch 5' adaptor carrying 12 random nucleotides. Each sample yielded at least 2.5 million CDR3-containing paired-end reads. First-strand cDNA was synthesized from all RNA with the Mint cDNA synthesis kit, primed by a TRBC-specific oligonucleotide. Following uracil-DNA glycosylase treatment, a first 18-cycle PCR with universal primers M1SS and BC2_uni_R was performed on all cDNA. Per the original workflow: Normalization of each sample was performed by random selection of 1 million high-quality reads, each carrying a distinct molecular identifier. Reads sharing molecular identifiers were discarded rather than binned into consensus sequences. CDR3 identification, clonotype clustering and error correction used MiTCR with a Q25 quality threshold and the strictest error-elimination algorithm. A nonparametric unseen species model with Euler transformation was used to estimate a lower bound on total TCR beta diversity. TCRdb applied fastp at Q25 and MiXCR to the public reads, then kept only in-frame beta chains. Records with the same CDR3 protein are collapsed into one entry carrying the most frequent genes and DNA. The V and J calls, along with clone size, are taken from TCRdb and not from the paper's own processing. The sample records some 1.4 million distinct CDR3 sequences, around 42% of which are singletons. The ten largest make up 7.9% of the sample.

The source material was blood. This sequence originates from a woman in her late teens or twenties in good health.

The CDR3 loop reads CASSKFDLGLAGDTQYF. The bases read TGTGCCAGCAGCAAATTTGACCTGGGACTAGCGGGCGATACGCAGTATTTT. This chain is built from TRBV21-1 and TRBJ2-3; TRBD2 was called by the table and not checked on the DNA. TRBV21-1 is a listed pseudogene. Taken from cysteine to phenylalanine, the CDR3 has 17 residues. The only DNA kept is the CDR3, 51 bases in frame from the first base.